This is a list of T cell receptor beta chains from one sample in a study of CD8+ T cells in alopecia areata. Produced via immunoSEQ multiplex PCR; TCRdb's table is partial and in-frame only. The sample includes 90,000 to 130,000 clones, approximately 59% of them seen just once. Sequenced material: CD8+ T cells sorted from blood. These receptor sequences come from a human donor in good health. Each CDR3 is given with its conserved first and last residue. D genes are given only for firm matches. Some rows mark clone size as missing; the rest say once, few, many or name a class of expanded clone.

v_gene	abundance	j_gene	d_gene	CDR3nt	CDR3aa
TRBV7-2	few	TRBJ2-7	TRBD1	TGTGCCAGCAGCTTAGGGGACAGGGGTGACGAGCAGTACTTC	CASSLGDRGDEQYF
TRBV9	.	TRBJ2-5	.	TGTGCCAGCAGCGTAGGGGGGGCGATTGGAGAGACCCAGTACTTC	CASSVGGAIGETQYF
TRBV30	.	TRBJ2-3	.	TGTGCCTGGGAGCAGGGTTCGGCAGATACGCAGTATTTT	CAWEQGSADTQYF
TRBV19	.	TRBJ1-1	TRBD1	TGTGCCAGTAGTATCGGACAGGGGATGCGGACTGAAGCTTTCTTT	CASSIGQGMRTEAFF
TRBV13	.	TRBJ2-7	.	TGTGCCAGCAGCCAAGGACGTACCTCCTACGAGCAGTACTTC	CASSQGRTSYEQYF
TRBV11-2	.	TRBJ2-5	TRBD2	TGTGCCAGCAGCTTCCTAGCGGGGGCACAAGAGACCCAGTACTTC	CASSFLAGAQETQYF
TRBV13	.	TRBJ2-3	.	TGTGCCAGCAGCTCGATTCTGGCTACAGATACGCAGTATTTT	CASSSILATDTQYF
TRBV15	few	TRBJ2-6	.	TGTGCCACCAGCAGAGAGATCAACTCTGGGGCCAACGTCCTGACTTTC	CATSREINSGANVLTF
TRBV28	.	TRBJ1-3	.	TGTGCCAGCAGCGAGGGACGGTTCTCTGGAAACACCATATATTTT	CASSEGRFSGNTIYF
TRBV27	.	TRBJ2-5	TRBD2	TGTGCCAGCAGCCCTCACCCATTAGCGGGGGGGCGTGAGGAGACCCAGTACTTC	CASSPHPLAGGREETQYF
TRBV11-1	.	TRBJ2-1	TRBD2	TGTGCCAGCAGTCCTCCGGGACTAGCCTACAATGAGCAGTTCTTC	CASSPPGLAYNEQFF
TRBV5-6	few	TRBJ2-5	TRBD2	TGTGCCAGCAGCATGGGACTAGGCGGCGTCCAGTACTTC	CASSMGLGGVQYF
TRBV7-9	.	TRBJ1-2	.	TGTGCCAGCAGCTTAGGGGCTACAGTCAAGGAAGGCTACACCTTC	CASSLGATVKEGYTF
TRBV9	once	TRBJ2-4	TRBD2	TGTGCCAGCAGCGGGCGGGAGGATAGCGGGGTTACCAAAAACATTCAGTACTTC	CASSGREDSGVTKNIQYF
TRBV7-2	few	TRBJ2-7	.	TGTGCCAGCAGTCCTGGGGCCGTGCAGTACTTC	CASSPGAVQYF
TRBV29-1	few	TRBJ2-2	.	TGCAGCGTTGTTCCGGCCAACACCGGGGAGCTGTTTTTT	CSVVPANTGELFF
TRBV19	few	TRBJ2-1	.	TGTGCCAGTGGGCAGGGGGGCAATGAGCAGTTCTTC	CASGQGGNEQFF
TRBV7-9	.	TRBJ2-1	.	TGTGCCAGCAGCTTTTCTTTGGGCAATGAGCAGTTCTTC	CASSFSLGNEQFF
TRBV6-5	.	TRBJ2-7	TRBD1	TGTGCCAGCAGTTACGGACAGGGCCCCTACGAGCAGTACTTC	CASSYGQGPYEQYF
TRBV6-1	.	TRBJ2-7	TRBD2	TGTGCCAGCAGTGACGGGACTAACTACTCCTACGAGCAGTACTTC	CASSDGTNYSYEQYF
TRBV5-1	few	TRBJ1-4	TRBD1	TGCGCCAGCAGCCCCGGACAGGGAGAAGTTGAAAAACTGTTTTTT	CASSPGQGEVEKLFF
TRBV2	few	TRBJ2-7	TRBD1	TGTGCCAGCAGCCGGGACAGTTCCTACGAGCAGTACTTC	CASSRDSSYEQYF
TRBV23-1	.	TRBJ1-3	.	TGCGCCAGCATCACAGGCTCTGGAAACACCATATATTTT	CASITGSGNTIYF
TRBV15	.	TRBJ2-7	.	TGTGCCACCAGCAGCAGAGGGGGAGGCTACGAGCAGTACTTC	CATSSRGGGYEQYF
TRBV19	.	TRBJ2-5	TRBD2	TGTGCCAGTAGTATAGATTGGGGACTAGCGGGGCCGAGGACCCAGTACTTC	CASSIDWGLAGPRTQYF
TRBV9	once	TRBJ2-2	TRBD2	TGTGCCTCTGCCCCGACTAGCTACAACACCGGGGAGCTGTTTTTT	CASAPTSYNTGELFF
TRBV13	.	TRBJ2-5	TRBD2	TGTGCCAGCAGCTTCCGCACTAGCGGAGACCAAGAGACCCAGTACTTC	CASSFRTSGDQETQYF
TRBV25-1	once	TRBJ2-3	TRBD1	TGTGCCAGCAGTGACCAGGGGGTGGATACGCAGTATTTT	CASSDQGVDTQYF
TRBV4-1	.	TRBJ1-6	TRBD1	TGCGCCAGCAGCCATGGTTTACGGAGACAGGGCAATTCACCCCTCCACTTT	CASSHGLRRQGNSPLHF
TRBV29-1	.	TRBJ2-7	.	TGCAGCGTTGTGGACAACGACTCCTACGAGCAGTACTTC	CSVVDNDSYEQYF
TRBV29-1	.	TRBJ1-5	.	TGCAGCGCCTCACCGGGGGCCGGTCAGCCCCAGCATTTT	CSASPGAGQPQHF
TRBV28	once	TRBJ1-2	TRBD1	TGTGCCAGCAGTTTCCATCCCTCCGGGACAGGGGACTATGGCTACACCTTC	CASSFHPSGTGDYGYTF
TRBV6-6	few	TRBJ2-3	.	TGTGCCAGCAGTTATACTTTGTTTTGGGGAGATACGCAGTATTTT	CASSYTLFWGDTQYF
TRBV9	.	TRBJ2-1	TRBD2	TGTGCCAGCAGCGACGCTAGCGGGGGCGTCAGTGAGCAGTTCTTC	CASSDASGGVSEQFF
TRBV7-7	.	TRBJ2-5	.	TGTGCTAGCAGCCTCACCGGGACCCAGTACTTC	CASSLTGTQYF
TRBV5-6	.	TRBJ2-7	.	TGTGCCAGCAGCTTGGTACTCGGCGAGCAGTACTTC	CASSLVLGEQYF
TRBV6-6	.	TRBJ2-2	TRBD1	TGTGCCAGCGTAGGGGGCAACCCGAACACCGGGGAGCTGTTTTTT	CASVGGNPNTGELFF
TRBV5-1	few	TRBJ2-7	TRBD1	TGCGCCAGCAGCTTCGTGGGACAGCCTGCCGAGCAGTACTTC	CASSFVGQPAEQYF
TRBV13	.	TRBJ2-5	.	TGTGCCAGCAGCTCCGGACGGATCCAAGAGACCCAGTACTTC	CASSSGRIQETQYF
TRBV13	.	TRBJ2-7	.	TGTGCCCCCGGGGCAGGGCTATCCTACGAGCAGTACTTC	CAPGAGLSYEQYF
TRBV15	.	TRBJ2-5	TRBD1	TGTGCCACCAGCACGGGGACAGGAGAAGAGACCCAGTACTTC	CATSTGTGEETQYF
TRBV29-1	.	TRBJ2-7	TRBD1	TGCAGCGCACAGGGGGCCGACGAGCAGTACTTC	CSAQGADEQYF
TRBV5-1	.	TRBJ2-7	.	TGCGCCAGCAGTATGGGGATTTTCGGCTCCTACGAGCAGTACTTC	CASSMGIFGSYEQYF
TRBV25-1	.	TRBJ2-7	.	TGTGCCAGCAGCACAAGCTCCTACGAGCAGTACTTC	CASSTSSYEQYF
TRBV11-2	few	TRBJ2-5	TRBD1	TGTGCCAGCAGCCCGGACGGGACAGGGGTACAGACCCAGTACTTC	CASSPDGTGVQTQYF
TRBV7-9	.	TRBJ2-1	.	TGTGCCAGCAGCTATGTCGGGGGCCTATACAATGAGCAGTTCTTC	CASSYVGGLYNEQFF
TRBV23-1	few	TRBJ2-1	.	TGCGCCCCGCGTCTGGCCTACAATGAGCAGTTCTTC	CAPRLAYNEQFF
TRBV5-1	.	TRBJ1-1	.	TGCGCCAGCAGCTTGTTATACGTGGGGGACACTGAAGCTTTCTTT	CASSLLYVGDTEAFF
TRBV2	.	TRBJ2-3	.	TGTGCCAGCTCCGGAGGGGCCAGCACAGATACGCAGTATTTT	CASSGGASTDTQYF
TRBV13	few	TRBJ1-1	.	TGTGCCAGCAGCTCAAGGACAGAGAACACTGAAGCTTTCTTT	CASSSRTENTEAFF
TRBV2	.	TRBJ1-6	.	TGTGCCAGCAAGAGGGGTTCACCCCTCCACTTT	CASKRGSPLHF
TRBV13	few	TRBJ2-7	TRBD1	TGTGCCAGCAGCCCAGGACAGGGTACCTACGAGCAGTACTTC	CASSPGQGTYEQYF
TRBV7-2	.	TRBJ2-7	.	TGTGCCAGCAGCTTAGAGATATATGGCTACGAGCAGTACTTC	CASSLEIYGYEQYF
TRBV4-1	many	TRBJ1-5	.	TGCGCCAGCAGCCAAGATTGGGCGGACAGCCCCTCGGAGCCCCAGCATTTT	CASSQDWADSPSEPQHF
TRBV28	.	TRBJ2-7	.	TGTGCCAGCAGTCCGATGACAGTTAGCTCCTACGAGCAGTACTTC	CASSPMTVSSYEQYF
TRBV6-1	medium-sized	TRBJ2-1	TRBD1	TGTGCCAGCAGTCATTCCGAGACAGGGAGCCAGTTCTTC	CASSHSETGSQFF
TRBV6-5	.	TRBJ1-4	.	TGTGCCAGCAGTTACGCGTACAGGGAAGGTACCGAAAAACTGTTTTTT	CASSYAYREGTEKLFF